This TCR beta chain was captured in a study of blood T cell repertoires in COVID-19. Study information: Samples came from the United States, Italy and Spain, spanning acute and convalescent COVID-19. The analysed material was cDNA or gDNA that came from T cells, B-cell-depleted T cells, or PBMCs.

After removal of 3 bases from V and 0 bases from J, the junction contained 9 bases not matched to a gene. Per the germline V gene, CDR1 is SGHKS and CDR2 is YYEKEE (reference sequence). This CDR3 has 18 amino acids. As originally analysed: Estimated nucleated cell counts came from reference gene primer amplification. This table comes from immunoSEQ multiplex PCR, and its TCRdb copy is limited to in-frame clones, with some not included. V and J calls and clone size are those listed in that table; D and trimming were worked out from the DNA. The sample records some 45,000 clones, roughly 80% being singletons.

The chain couples TRBV5-5 to TRBJ1-6, with 7 positions matching TRBD1. The source is a woman aged 55-75 years with acute or convalescent COVID-19. Material: peripheral blood. CDR3 in amino acids: CASSSPNRGGSYNSPLHF. DNA of the CDR3: TGTGCCAGCAGCTCCCCAAACAGGGGAGGCTCCTATAATTCACCCCTCCACTTT.